Sequencing of this TCR beta chain was carried out in a study of blood T cell repertoires in COVID-19. About the study: In each case, the material was cDNA or gDNA derived from T cells, B-cell-depleted T cells, or PBMCs.

After removal of 0 bases from V and 5 bases from J, the junction contained 8 bases not matched to a gene. The CDR3 is made up of 17 amino acids. Germline V lookup: CDR1 LGHNA, CDR2 YSLEER. Authors' processing steps: Cell counts per sample came from amplifying reference gene primers. The assay was immunoSEQ multiplex PCR, and TCRdb's table has in-frame clones only and misses some. V, J and clone size are those of that table, while D and trimming were read from the DNA. The table includes 250,000 or so clones, just over 85% detected once. Clinical history as reported by participants underpinned cohort assignment.

The origin of this receptor is a man in his forties or fifties who had recovered from COVID-19. The material sequenced was PBMCs or T cells enriched from blood (not recorded which). The chain has TRBV4-3 and TRBJ2-1; 9 bases match TRBD1. The CDR3 loop reads CASSQDRVGTGHNEQFF. The CDR3 nucleotides read TGCGCCAGCAGCCAAGATAGGGTCGGGACAGGGCACAATGAGCAGTTCTTC.